The 27 T cell receptor beta chains given below trace back to one sample, sequenced in a study of CD8+ T cells in alopecia areata. The authors extracted RNA and reverse transcribed it into cDNA as the sequencing template. Clones were sequenced by immunoSEQ multiplex PCR, and TCRdb holds only the in-frame ones, with some missing. This table holds around 140,000 clones, around 49% found once. Source: CD8+ T cells sorted from blood, taken at week 0. The receptors were gathered from a human donor with alopecia areata.

The chain recombines TRBV4-3 with TRBJ1-3; D gene unclear. V was pared by 0 bases and J by 2 bases, with 17 bases between. The CDR3 loop spans 18 amino acids. CDR1 is LGHNA and CDR2 is YSLEER in the germline V gene. The CDR3 sequence: CASSQESGRREAGNTIYF. The CDR3 DNA reads as TGCGCCAGCAGCCAAGAGTCGGGAAGGAGGGAGGCTGGAAACACCATATATTTT.

This clone was picked up many times. The rearrangement uses TRBV2 and TRBJ1-6; TRBD1 aligns across 7 bases. Losses at the gene ends were 9 bases for V and 7 bases for J; bases not matched to a gene: 3. Germline V gene sequence: CDR1 SNHLY, CDR2 FYNNEI. The CDR3 covers 12 residues. CDR3 in DNA: TGTGCCAGGGACAGGAGCAATTCACCCCTCCACTTT. Residues: CARDRSNSPLHF.

The chain carries TRBV4-2 and TRBJ2-7, with D possibly TRBD2 on 6 matching bases. The CDR3 runs 13 residues. The germline CDR1 and CDR2 sequences are LGHNA and YNFKEQ. The V gene lost 5 bases and the J gene lost 3 bases, with 11 bases spanning the gap. DNA for the CDR3: TGTGCCAGCAGCGGGGACGGGAGCTACGAGCAGTACTTC. Protein sequence: CASSGDGSYEQYF.

V gene TRBV7-9 combines with J gene TRBJ2-5; D remains ambiguous. The ends were cut back, 5 bases at V and 5 bases at J, with 12 bases in the middle. CDR1 and CDR2 from the germline V gene are SEHNR and FQNEAQ (reference sequence). The length of the CDR3 is 13 residues. CDR3 loop: CASSPRAEETQYF. For the CDR3, the DNA is TGTGCCAGCAGCCCACGAGCCGAGGAGACCCAGTACTTC.

The V call is TRBV7-9, the J call TRBJ1-1; 8 bases agree with TRBD1. The trim removed 4 bases at V and 1 base at J, leaving 5 bases unmatched. The CDR3 length is 15 residues. Germline assignment: CDR1 SEHNR and CDR2 FQNEAQ (reference sequence). CDR3 in amino acids: CASSSNQGANTEAFF. The CDR3 DNA sequence: TGTGCCAGCAGCTCTAACCAGGGGGCGAACACTGAAGCTTTCTTT.

J is TRBJ1-2 and V is TRBV29-1; D is ambiguous. The CDR3 spans 14 residues. In germline, CDR1 is SQVTM, CDR2 ANQGSEA. Trimming took off 1 base at V and 6 bases at J, with 15 bases between the two ends. The CDR3: CSVEGGVPTDGYTF. For the CDR3, the DNA is TGCAGCGTTGAAGGGGGTGTACCTACGGATGGCTACACCTTC.

Only a few counts were recorded for this clone. The gene calls are TRBV19 and TRBJ1-2, with TRBD1 matching 9 bases. The CDR3 extends over 13 amino acids. The trim removed 5 bases at V and 7 bases at J, leaving 5 bases unmatched. The germline CDR1 and CDR2 sequences are LNHDA and SQIVND (reference sequence). The CDR3 reads CASSSWTGAGYTF. CDR3 nucleotide sequence: TGTGCCAGTAGTTCCTGGACAGGGGCTGGCTACACCTTC.

The chain recombines TRBV30 with TRBJ2-7; 7 bases match TRBD2. The CDR3 covers 14 residues. The V gene end was trimmed by 0 bases and the J gene end by 3 bases; junction bases not matched to a gene: 5. CDR1 is GTSNPN, CDR2 SVGIG, per germline (reference sequence). In nucleotides, the CDR3 is TGTGCCTGGAGTGTACAGGAGCGGGGCTACGAGCAGTACTTC. This encodes CAWSVQERGYEQYF.

This clone has a handful of counts. This may be a read error, as it is one base from a much larger clone. This specimen includes other DNA sequences encoding the same CDR3. The V and J genes are TRBV4-2 and TRBJ2-3; 12 bases fit TRBD2. V trimming: 0 bases; J trimming: 4 bases; junction bases outside the gene matches: 2. The CDR3 spans 16 residues. Germline-derived CDR1 and CDR2 are LGHNA and YNFKEQ. DNA of the CDR3: TGTGCCAGCAGCCAAGAAGCTAGCGGGGGGGCAGATACGCAGTATTTT. This sequence encodes CASSQEASGGADTQYF.

This clone appeared a few times. The V gene is TRBV6-6, the J gene TRBJ1-2; tentatively, D is TRBD1 (6 bases). Germline V gene data show CDR1 as MNHNY and CDR2 as SVGAGI (reference sequence). The CDR3 covers 13 residues. Between the trimmed V and J ends, which lost 2 bases and 8 bases, there was a span of 12 bases. The DNA for the CDR3 is TGTGCCAGCAGTTACCAAGGGGGAAAGGGCTACACCTTC. Translated, it gives CASSYQGGKGYTF.

CDR3 in amino acids: CAWTSMGTKNTEAFF. CDR3 bases: TGTGCCTGGACCAGTATGGGGACAAAAAACACTGAAGCTTTCTTT. The chain joins TRBV30 to TRBJ1-1; the D gene is possibly TRBD1 (6 bases). V lost 4 bases and J 2 bases, leaving 17 bases between the germline ends. Germline V gives CDR1 GTSNPN, CDR2 SVGIG (reference sequence). There are 15 residues in the CDR3.

The table lists this clone with a few counts. The chain carries TRBV29-1 and TRBJ2-1; TRBD1 is a possible D gene (6 bases). This CDR3 has 12 residues. The V gene's germline CDR1 is SQVTM and CDR2 ANQGSEA. V was trimmed by 7 bases and J by 8 bases, leaving 15 bases between them. The CDR3 reads CSGRDRLDEQFF. The CDR3 coding sequence is TGCAGCGGCCGAGACAGGTTAGATGAGCAGTTCTTC.

This chain links TRBV7-6 with TRBJ1-1; D is unclear. Germline V gives CDR1 SGHVS, CDR2 FNYEAQ. The V end lost 0 bases, the J end lost 7 bases, and 6 bases lay between the germline ends. This CDR3 has 12 residues. The CDR3 spells CASSLAVGEAFF. CDR3 coding DNA: TGTGCCAGCAGCTTAGCGGTGGGTGAAGCTTTCTTT. The full variable domain, with the rest looked up from reference TRBV7-6 and TRBJ1-1, is GAGVSQSPRYKVTKRGQDVALRCDPISGHVSLYWYRQALGQGPEFLTYFNYEAQQDKSGLPNDRFSAERPEGSISTLTIQRTEQRDSAMYRCASSLAVGEAFFGQGTRLTVV.

V and J are TRBV7-9 and TRBJ1-5; D gene ambiguous. V dropped 5 bases and J dropped 8 bases, with 10 bases sitting between them. The germline V gene encodes CDR1 SEHNR and CDR2 FQNEAQ (reference sequence). The CDR3 sequence is 12 residues long. The CDR3 sequence: CASSPSLEPQHF. The CDR3 nucleotides are TGTGCCAGCAGCCCTTCGTTAGAGCCCCAGCATTTT. Looking up the rest from reference TRBV7-9 and TRBJ1-5 gives the full variable domain: DTGVSQNPRHKITKRGQNVTFRCDPISEHNRLYWYRQTLGQGPEFLTYFQNEAQLEKSRLLSDRFSAERPKGSFSTLEIQRTEQGDSAMYLCASSPSLEPQHFGDGTRLSIL.

This clone was seen at least ten times. V is TRBV19 and J is TRBJ1-4; D not certain. V was trimmed by 3 bases and J by 6 bases, leaving 11 bases between them. The germline V gene encodes CDR1 LNHDA and CDR2 SQIVND (reference sequence). This CDR3 has 14 amino acids. The CDR3 is CASSIVPAYEKLFF. As DNA, the CDR3 is TGTGCCAGTAGTATCGTTCCGGCCTATGAAAAACTGTTTTTT.

This clone was observed a single time. The identical CDR3 is also encoded by other nucleotide sequences in the sample. The chain uses TRBV4-1 and TRBJ2-7, with 9 positions matching TRBD1. The CDR3 runs 14 residues. Germline values: CDR1 MGHRA, CDR2 YSYEKL. Losses at the gene ends were 4 bases for V and 2 bases for J; bases not matched to a gene: 3. This CDR3 reads CASSLRDRAYEQYF. In DNA form, the CDR3 reads TGCGCCAGCAGCCTAAGGGACAGGGCCTACGAGCAGTACTTC.

This clone showed up many times. The DNA of the CDR3 is TGTGCCAGCAGTCCTCGAGATCAGTACTTC. Translation gives CASSPRDQYF. J is TRBJ2-7 and V is TRBV27; D is unresolved. Germline V lookup: CDR1 MNHEY, CDR2 SMNVEV (reference sequence). This CDR3 has 10 residues. Trimming shortened V by 5 bases and J by 10 bases, and 9 bases separated the two germline ends.

The chain combines TRBV4-1 with TRBJ2-3; D call uncertain. V was clipped by 2 bases and J by 6 bases, with 9 bases between them. This CDR3 is 13 amino acids long. CDR1 and CDR2 from the germline V gene are MGHRA and YSYEKL. CDR3 nucleotides: TGCGCCAGCAGCCAAAAGCGTAGGGATACGCAGTATTTT. It specifies CASSQKRRDTQYF.

The chain recombines TRBV27 with TRBJ2-7, with TRBD2 matching over 8 bases. The junction had 6 bases not matched to a gene; V was cut back by 0 bases and J by 2 bases. The CDR3 length is 16 residues. Germline CDR1 and CDR2: MNHEY and SMNVEV (reference sequence). The CDR3 DNA sequence: TGTGCCAGCAGTTTATCCTTGGCGGGGGGCACCTACGAGCAGTACTTC. Its translation is CASSLSLAGGTYEQYF.

The rearrangement joins TRBV9 to TRBJ2-3, with D possibly being TRBD2 (6 bases). Trimming took 2 bases from V and 1 from J, leaving 14 bases between them. Germline V lookup: CDR1 SGDLS, CDR2 YYNGEE. The CDR3 contains 16 residues. Here the CDR3 reads CASSVARRGGTDTQYF. DNA for the CDR3: TGTGCCAGCAGCGTTGCCAGGCGGGGCGGCACAGATACGCAGTATTTT.

V is TRBV4-1 and J is TRBJ2-3; D may be TRBD1 or TRBD2 (5 bases each). The germline V gene has CDR1 MGHRA and CDR2 YSYEKL. CDR3 size: 16 residues. V lost 2 bases and J 1 base, leaving 13 bases between the germline ends. The CDR3 protein is CASSQFGTARTDTQYF. Written as DNA, the CDR3 is TGCGCCAGCAGCCAATTCGGGACCGCTCGCACAGATACGCAGTATTTT.

The chain couples TRBV6-5 to TRBJ2-7; TRBD2 matches 12 bases. The CDR3 spans 15 residues. Germline CDR1 is MNHEY and CDR2 is SVGAGI. With V trimmed by 5 bases and J by 4 bases, 6 bases remained unmatched. The CDR3 nucleotides are TGTGCCAGCAGTCCCCTAGCGGGGGGGCCGTACGAGCAGTACTTC. Residues: CASSPLAGGPYEQYF.

The chain combines TRBV9 with TRBJ1-2; maybe TRBD1 (5 bases). Germline lookup yields CDR1 SGDLS and CDR2 YYNGEE. V lost 2 bases and J 6 bases, leaving 14 bases between the germline ends. The CDR3 runs 14 residues. The CDR3 DNA sequence: TGTGCCAGCAGCGTCGGGACGTCACTTAATGGCTACACCTTC. Its protein is CASSVGTSLNGYTF.

This chain uses TRBV27 with TRBJ1-5; D is unresolved. CDR3 size: 12 residues. V was clipped by 10 bases and J by 2 bases, with 9 bases between them. Germline loops: CDR1 MNHEY, CDR2 SMNVEV (reference sequence). The CDR3 bases are TGTGCCACGAGAGAGGGCAATCAGCCCCAGCATTTT. Amino acid sequence: CATREGNQPQHF.

The J gene is TRBJ2-1, the V gene TRBV27, with D perhaps TRBD1 (6 bases). This CDR3 region has 12 residues. V was pared by 5 bases and J by 7 bases, with 9 bases between. Germline V CDR1 and CDR2: MNHEY, SMNVEV (reference sequence). CDR3 sequence (DNA): TGTGCCAGCAGTAATACAGGGAATGAGCAGTTCTTC. Its translation: CASSNTGNEQFF.

The J gene is TRBJ2-2, the V gene TRBV30, with D possibly matching TRBD2 (7 bases). The V end was cut by 7 bases, the J end by 7 bases, with 19 bases between. CDR3 length: 14 amino acids. The germline V gene has CDR1 GTSNPN and CDR2 SVGIG (reference sequence). CDR3 residues: CASSSRGLVGELFF. DNA for the CDR3: TGTGCCTCCTCGTCGCGGGGGCTCGTCGGGGAGCTGTTTTTT.

This chain uses TRBV6-6 with TRBJ2-7, with 9 bases that match TRBD1. The germline V gene has CDR1 MNHNY and CDR2 SVGAGI (reference sequence). This CDR3 contains 14 residues. The V and J ends lost 7 bases and 5 bases, in that order; junction bases with no gene match: 9. CDR3 residues: CASNPGTGSHEQYF. The DNA for the CDR3 is TGTGCCAGCAATCCCGGGACAGGGTCCCACGAGCAGTACTTC.